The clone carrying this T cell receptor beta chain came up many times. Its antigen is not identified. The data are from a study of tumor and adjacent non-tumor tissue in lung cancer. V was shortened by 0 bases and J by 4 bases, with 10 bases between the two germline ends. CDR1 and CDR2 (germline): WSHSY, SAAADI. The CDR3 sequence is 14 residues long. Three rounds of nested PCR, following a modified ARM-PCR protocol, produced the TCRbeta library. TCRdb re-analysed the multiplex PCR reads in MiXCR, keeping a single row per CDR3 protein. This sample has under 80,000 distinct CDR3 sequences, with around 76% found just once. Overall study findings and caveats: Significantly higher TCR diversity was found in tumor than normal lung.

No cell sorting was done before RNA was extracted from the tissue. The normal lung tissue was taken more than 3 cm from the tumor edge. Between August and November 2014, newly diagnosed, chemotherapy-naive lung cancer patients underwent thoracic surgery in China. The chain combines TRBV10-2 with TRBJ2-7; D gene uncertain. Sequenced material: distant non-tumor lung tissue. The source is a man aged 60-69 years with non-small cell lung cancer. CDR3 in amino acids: CASSESHSQYEQYF. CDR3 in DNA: TGCGCCAGCAGTGAGTCGCACAGCCAATACGAGCAGTACTTC.